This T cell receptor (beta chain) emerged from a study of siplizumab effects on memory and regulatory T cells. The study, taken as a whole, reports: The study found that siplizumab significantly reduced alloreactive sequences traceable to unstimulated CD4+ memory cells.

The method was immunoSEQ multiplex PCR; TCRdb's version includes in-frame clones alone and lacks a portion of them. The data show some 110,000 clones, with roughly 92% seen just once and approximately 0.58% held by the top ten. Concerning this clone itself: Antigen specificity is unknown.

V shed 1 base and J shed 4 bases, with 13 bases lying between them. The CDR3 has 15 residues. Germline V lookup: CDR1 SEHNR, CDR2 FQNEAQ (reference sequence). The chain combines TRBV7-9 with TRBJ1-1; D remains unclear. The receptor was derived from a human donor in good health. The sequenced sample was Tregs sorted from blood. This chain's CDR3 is CASSLGRREGTEAFF. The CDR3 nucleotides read TGTGCCAGCAGCTTAGGGAGGAGAGAGGGCACTGAAGCTTTCTTT.